One sample yielded the 30 T cell receptor beta chains listed below, sequenced in a study of blood T cell repertoires in COVID-19. Measured with immunoSEQ multiplex PCR; TCRdb has only the in-frame clones, and not every one. Among approximately 120,000 clones listed, around 82% were seen once. The specimen sequenced was peripheral blood. The receptors derive from a woman aged 50 to 65 with acute or convalescent COVID-19.

The V gene is TRBV5-1, the J gene TRBJ2-3; 7 positions agree with TRBD1. The ends lost 7 bases at V and 3 bases at J; junction bases unmatched: 5. Per the germline V gene, CDR1 is SGHRS and CDR2 is YFSETQ. The CDR3 covers 13 residues. In nucleotides, the CDR3 is TGCGCCAGCGGAAGGGGGCCTACAGATACGCAGTATTTT. It is translated as CASGRGPTDTQYF.

This chain uses TRBV20-1 with TRBJ1-2; a possible D gene is TRBD1 (5 bases). V lost 3 bases and J lost 8, with 10 bases in between. The CDR3 is 11 residues long. Germline V gene sequence: CDR1 DFQATT, CDR2 SNEGSKA (reference sequence). CDR3 nucleotide sequence: TGCAGTGCTAGGACAGTGAGGGGCTACACCTTC. Its translation is CSARTVRGYTF.

The V gene is TRBV3-1 (or the pseudogene TRBV3-2), the J gene TRBJ1-2; 10 bases agree with TRBD1. The trim removed 4 bases at V and 0 bases at J, leaving 2 bases unmatched. This CDR3 spans 15 amino acids. The germline CDR1 and CDR2 sequences are LGHDT and YNNKEL (reference sequence). The CDR3 loop reads CASSPGQGANYGYTF. Written as DNA, the CDR3 is TGTGCCAGCAGCCCCGGACAGGGGGCTAACTATGGCTACACCTTC.

This chain joins TRBV12-5 and TRBJ1-1; D perhaps matches TRBD1 (6 bases). Looked up from germline, CDR1 is LGHNT and CDR2 is FRNRAP. This CDR3 has 13 residues. Between the trimmed V and J ends, which lost 7 bases and 2 bases, there was a span of 11 bases. CDR3 sequence reads: CASVVQGNTEAFF. CDR3 nucleotide sequence: TGTGCTAGTGTTGTACAGGGAAACACTGAAGCTTTCTTT.

This rearrangement joins TRBV10-2 to TRBJ2-1; 7 bases are shared with TRBD2. V shed 4 bases, J shed 0 bases, and the junction held 15 bases outside the gene matches. The CDR3 has 19 residues. Germline V lookup: CDR1 WSHSY, CDR2 SAAADI. This CDR3 reads CASSAGGRGSSSSYNEQFF. CDR3 sequence (DNA): TGCGCCAGCAGTGCGGGAGGCCGGGGGTCCAGCAGCTCCTACAATGAGCAGTTCTTC.

This clone was counted only a few times. The V call is TRBV15, the J call TRBJ1-3; D is ambiguous. The germline CDR1 and CDR2 sequences are LNHNV and YYDKDF (reference sequence). The CDR3 consists of 16 residues. V was pared by 3 bases and J by 2 bases, with 14 bases between. CDR3 in amino acids: CATSSTLPRTGNTIYF. The CDR3 DNA is TGTGCCACCAGCAGCACTTTACCGAGAACTGGAAACACCATATATTTT.

This sequence joins TRBV5-8 and TRBJ2-4; a weak D match, TRBD2 (6 bases). V was pared by 3 bases and J by 9 bases, with 16 bases between. The CDR3 contains 14 residues. The germline gives CDR1 SGHTS, CDR2 YDEGEE. The CDR3 sequence: CASSWNPGGFIQYF. The CDR3 bases are TGTGCCAGCAGCTGGAACCCCGGGGGATTCATTCAGTACTTC.

The V and J genes are TRBV14 and TRBJ1-6; 7 bases are a match to TRBD1. The CDR3 totals 14 residues. Germline CDR1 and CDR2: SGHDN and FVKESK. V lost 4 bases to trimming and J lost 4 bases; unmatched junction nucleotides: 1. In nucleotides, the CDR3 is TGTGCCAGCAGCCCGGGACAGTATAATTCACCCCTCCACTTT. Translation: CASSPGQYNSPLHF.

V and J are TRBV28 and TRBJ2-4; 7 bases fit TRBD2. Germline loops: CDR1 MDHEN, CDR2 SYDVKM. The CDR3 length is 16 residues. V lost 8 bases and J lost 0; bases outside the gene matches: 10. CDR3 in amino acids: CASRRGAGIAKNIQYF. CDR3 nucleotide sequence: TGTGCCAGCCGACGAGGAGCGGGGATAGCCAAAAACATTCAGTACTTC.

This clone came up a few times. The J gene is TRBJ1-6, the V gene TRBV11-1; D uncertain. Germline CDR1 is SGHAT and CDR2 is FQDESV (reference sequence). V was trimmed by 6 bases and J by 7 bases, leaving 10 bases between them. This CDR3 has 13 amino acids. Here the CDR3 DNA reads TGTGCCAGCAGTCCTGCAGGCAATTCACCCCTCCACTTT. It translates to CASSPAGNSPLHF.

V gene TRBV18 combines with J gene TRBJ2-4; no firm D call. Trimming stripped 1 base from V and 1 base from J, with 8 bases between. Germline CDR1 KGHSH, CDR2 LQKENI. The CDR3 is 15 residues long. The CDR3 region is CASSPLAAAKNIQYF. Written as DNA, the CDR3 is TGTGCCAGCTCACCACTCGCTGCGGCCAAAAACATTCAGTACTTC.

This clone has a single count. The V gene is TRBV6-2 or TRBV6-3, the J gene TRBJ1-1, with 7 positions matching TRBD1. In germline, CDR1 is MNHEY, CDR2 SVGEGT. V gave up 5 bases and J gave up 1 base; unmatched junction bases: 7. CDR3 size: 15 residues. The CDR3 region is CASSPTGSWNTEAFF. The CDR3 bases are TGTGCCAGCAGTCCGACAGGGTCATGGAACACTGAAGCTTTCTTT.

The V call is TRBV12-3 or TRBV12-4, the J call TRBJ2-3; TRBD1 is a possible D gene (6 bases). V was trimmed by 6 bases and J by 12 bases, leaving 19 bases between them. The CDR3 totals 13 residues. This CDR3 reads CASRLTGYSFQYF. CDR3 in DNA: TGTGCCAGCAGACTTACAGGGTACTCCTTCCAGTATTTT.

The V and J genes are TRBV5-1 and TRBJ1-4; 7 nucleotides match TRBD1. Germline V CDR1 and CDR2: SGHRS, YFSETQ. This CDR3 contains 15 residues. V gave up 7 bases and J gave up 2 bases; unmatched junction bases: 8. CDR3 bases: TGCGCCAGCCGGGGACAGCCAAACACTAATGAAAAACTGTTTTTT. Translated: CASRGQPNTNEKLFF.

The chain uses TRBV5-6 and TRBJ2-2, with D tentatively TRBD1 (7 bases). CDR3 length: 18 amino acids. Germline V CDR1 and CDR2: SGHDT, YYEEEE. With 4 bases removed from V and 3 bases from J, the gap between germline ends came to 22 bases. The CDR3 coding sequence is TGTGCCAGCAGCATGCGACAGGGACTTAGGGGGTACACCGGGGAGCTGTTTTTT. This gives the protein CASSMRQGLRGYTGELFF.

About this clone: Germline is not matched at one junction end, which may reflect a read error. This chain joins TRBV6-1 and TRBJ2-1, with D perhaps TRBD1 (6 bases). CDR1 is MNHNS, CDR2 SASEGT, per germline. The CDR3 contains 15 residues. In DNA form, the CDR3 reads TGTGCCAGCACTGAAGGACAGCACTCCTACAATGAGCAGTTCTTC. Residues: CASTEGQHSYNEQFF.

This clone was picked up one time. The chain combines TRBV30 with TRBJ1-2, with a weak D call TRBD1 (5 bases). There are 13 residues in the CDR3. Germline lookup yields CDR1 GTSNPN and CDR2 SVGIG (reference sequence). Trimming removed 2 bases from V and 7 bases from J, with 14 bases in between. CDR3 sequence: CAWSPRTNSGYTF. The CDR3 nucleotides read TGTGCCTGGAGTCCTCGGACAAATTCTGGCTACACCTTC.

The chain carries TRBV5-1 and TRBJ2-5; 8 bases agree with TRBD1. CDR3 size: 16 residues. Germline V gives CDR1 SGHRS, CDR2 YFSETQ. The junction had 9 bases not matched to a gene; V was cut back by 0 bases and J by 5 bases. This chain's CDR3 is CASSLAPGGLWETQYF. The CDR3 bases are TGCGCCAGCAGCTTGGCTCCAGGGGGCCTGTGGGAGACCCAGTACTTC.

This chain joins TRBV5-5 and TRBJ1-5; 8 positions agree with TRBD1. The J segment lost 3 bases and the V segment lost 2 bases, leaving 4 bases of the junction unmatched. Germline-derived CDR1 and CDR2 are SGHKS and YYEKEE (reference sequence). The CDR3 sequence is 15 residues long. The CDR3 region has the DNA TGTGCCAGCAGCTTACAGACAGGGGACAATCAGCCCCAGCATTTT. Its protein product is CASSLQTGDNQPQHF.

This clone was seen just once. The V gene is TRBV7-8, the J gene TRBJ2-7; 10 nucleotides match TRBD1. V shed 3 bases and J 7 bases; nucleotides not matched to a gene: 12. The CDR3 loop spans 16 amino acids. Germline lookup yields CDR1 SGHVS and CDR2 FQNEAQ. The CDR3 loop is CASSFWMGTGAGEQYF. DNA for the CDR3: TGTGCCAGCAGCTTCTGGATGGGGACAGGGGCCGGGGAGCAGTACTTC.

The chain carries TRBV9 and TRBJ1-2; D gene ambiguous. This CDR3 has 15 residues. The germline V gene encodes CDR1 SGDLS and CDR2 YYNGEE. V lost 3 bases and J 5 bases, leaving 17 bases between the germline ends. CDR3 DNA sequence: TGTGCCAGCAGCGCCTCGCCGACTCTACCGTATGGCTACACCTTC. Protein product: CASSASPTLPYGYTF.

The CDR3: CASSPPTPVADEKLFF. Here the CDR3 DNA reads TGTGCCAGCAGTCCACCGACCCCCGTTGCGGATGAAAAACTGTTTTTT. The rearrangement links TRBV2 to TRBJ1-4; unclear D gene. V was cut by 5 bases and J by 6 bases, with 19 bases left in between. The germline V gene has CDR1 SNHLY and CDR2 FYNNEI. The CDR3 runs 16 residues.

The chain couples TRBV5-5 to TRBJ1-1; perhaps TRBD1 as D (5 bases). CDR1 is SGHKS and CDR2 is YYEKEE in the germline V gene (reference sequence). V shed 0 bases and J shed 1 base, with 13 bases lying between them. There are 16 residues in the CDR3. The CDR3 loop reads CASSLGQGWANTEAFF. CDR3 sequence (DNA): TGTGCCAGCAGCTTGGGGCAGGGTTGGGCGAACACTGAAGCTTTCTTT.

Of note for this clone: Other DNA sequences in this specimen translate into the identical CDR3. This chain links TRBV5-1 with TRBJ1-5; TRBD1 matches 7 bases. Trimming at V came to 4 bases and at J to 2 bases, leaving 6 bases not matched to a gene. This CDR3 has 15 residues. CDR1 SGHRS and CDR2 YFSETQ come from the germline V gene. The DNA of the CDR3 is TGCGCCAGCAGCCTTGATGGACAGGGCAATCAGCCCCAGCATTTT. Residues: CASSLDGQGNQPQHF.

In DNA form, the CDR3 reads TGTGCCAGCGGGACAGGGGATGTCGCCGGGGAGCTGTTTTTT. It is translated as CASGTGDVAGELFF. The chain employs TRBV11-3 and TRBJ2-2, with 10 bases fitting TRBD1. Trimming cost V 8 bases and J 6 bases; bases outside gene matches: 6. The CDR3 totals 14 residues. Germline V gene sequence: CDR1 SGHNT, CDR2 YENEEA.

The V call is TRBV9, the J call TRBJ2-3; 9 bases agree with TRBD1. Per the germline V gene, CDR1 is SGDLS and CDR2 is YYNGEE. Unmatched junction bases numbered 4, after V lost 5 bases and J lost 3 bases. The CDR3 length is 14 residues. This CDR3 reads CASSRDRVTDTQYF. For the CDR3, the DNA is TGTGCCAGCAGTCGGGACAGGGTTACAGATACGCAGTATTTT.

V and J are TRBV6-5 and TRBJ1-4, with 7 nucleotides matching TRBD1. V gave up 8 bases and J gave up 6 bases; unmatched junction bases: 6. The CDR3 runs to 13 residues. CDR1 is MNHEY and CDR2 is SVGAGI in the germline V gene. CDR3 coding DNA: TGTGCCAGCCTCCGGGACAGCTATGAAAAACTGTTTTTT. Its translation: CASLRDSYEKLFF.

The chain carries TRBV5-1 and TRBJ1-2; 12 nucleotides align to TRBD1. Unmatched junction bases numbered 4, after V lost 4 bases and J lost 6 bases. This CDR3 has 14 residues. Germline CDR1 and CDR2: SGHRS and YFSETQ. The CDR3 DNA sequence: TGCGCCAGCAGCCCGGGACAGGGGGCAAATGGCTACACCTTC. It codes for CASSPGQGANGYTF.

This chain's CDR3 is CASSYRAGANTGELFF. CDR3 DNA sequence: TGTGCCAGCAGTTACCGGGCGGGGGCGAACACCGGGGAGCTGTTTTTT. The chain employs TRBV6-5 and TRBJ2-2; the match to TRBD2 covers 7 bases. The germline CDR1 and CDR2 sequences are MNHEY and SVGAGI. V trimming: 2 bases; J trimming: 0 bases; junction bases outside the gene matches: 3. This CDR3 region has 16 residues.

The rearrangement links TRBV6-5 to TRBJ1-1; D remains unclear. Looked up from germline, CDR1 is MNHEY and CDR2 is SVGAGI. The CDR3 totals 15 residues. The V and J ends lost 0 bases and 8 bases respectively, with 16 bases between them. CDR3 in amino acids: CASSYSAGGLLEAFF. Written as DNA, the CDR3 is TGTGCCAGCAGTTACTCGGCGGGCGGGCTATTGGAAGCTTTCTTT.